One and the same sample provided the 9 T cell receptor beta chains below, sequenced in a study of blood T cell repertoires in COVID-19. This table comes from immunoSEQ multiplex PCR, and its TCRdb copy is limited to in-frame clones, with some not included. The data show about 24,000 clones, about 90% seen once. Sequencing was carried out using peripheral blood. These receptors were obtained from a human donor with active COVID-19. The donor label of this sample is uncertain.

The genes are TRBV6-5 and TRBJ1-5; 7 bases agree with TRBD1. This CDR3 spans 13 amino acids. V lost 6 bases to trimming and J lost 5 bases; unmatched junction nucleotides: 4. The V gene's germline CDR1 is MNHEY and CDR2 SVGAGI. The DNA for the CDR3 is TGTGCCAGCAGCTATGACAGGGATCAGCCCCAGCATTTT. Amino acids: CASSYDRDQPQHF.

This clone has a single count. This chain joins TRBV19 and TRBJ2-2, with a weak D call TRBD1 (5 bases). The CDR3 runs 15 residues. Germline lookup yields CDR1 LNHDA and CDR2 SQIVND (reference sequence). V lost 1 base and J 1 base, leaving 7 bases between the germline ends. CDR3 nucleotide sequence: TGTGCCAGTAGTATAGGACAGCAGAACACCGGGGAGCTGTTTTTT. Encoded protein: CASSIGQQNTGELFF.

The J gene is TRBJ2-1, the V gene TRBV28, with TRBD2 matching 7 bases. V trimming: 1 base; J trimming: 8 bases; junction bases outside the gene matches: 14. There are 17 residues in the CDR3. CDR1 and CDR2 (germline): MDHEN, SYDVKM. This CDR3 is CASSLLPVGGYIDEQFF. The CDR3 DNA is TGTGCCAGCAGTTTATTGCCCGTGGGGGGGTATATAGATGAGCAGTTCTTC.

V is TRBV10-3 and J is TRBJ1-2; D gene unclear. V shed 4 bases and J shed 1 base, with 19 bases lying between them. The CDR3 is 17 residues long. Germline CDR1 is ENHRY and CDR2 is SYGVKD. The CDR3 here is CAISVGGGRKLNYGYTF. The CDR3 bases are TGTGCCATCAGTGTCGGAGGTGGACGAAAACTTAACTATGGCTACACCTTC.

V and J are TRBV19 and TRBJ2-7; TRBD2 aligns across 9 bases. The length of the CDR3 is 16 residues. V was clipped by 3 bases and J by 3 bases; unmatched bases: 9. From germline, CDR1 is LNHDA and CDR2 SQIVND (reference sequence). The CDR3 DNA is TGTGCCAGTAGTATGCTAGCGGGGTTAGACCGCTACGAGCAGTACTTC. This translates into CASSMLAGLDRYEQYF.

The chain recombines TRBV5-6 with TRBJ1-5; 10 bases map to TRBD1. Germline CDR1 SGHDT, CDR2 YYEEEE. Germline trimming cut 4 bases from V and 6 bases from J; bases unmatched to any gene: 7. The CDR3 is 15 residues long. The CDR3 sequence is CASSRGQGSGQPQHF. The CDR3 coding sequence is TGTGCCAGCAGCCGGGGACAGGGGTCCGGTCAGCCCCAGCATTTT.

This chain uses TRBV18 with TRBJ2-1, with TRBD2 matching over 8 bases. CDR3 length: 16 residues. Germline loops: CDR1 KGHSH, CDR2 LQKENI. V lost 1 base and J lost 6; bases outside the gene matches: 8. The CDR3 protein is CASSPLPGGAVNEQFF. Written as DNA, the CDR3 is TGTGCCAGCTCACCACTACCCGGGGGGGCCGTCAATGAGCAGTTCTTC.

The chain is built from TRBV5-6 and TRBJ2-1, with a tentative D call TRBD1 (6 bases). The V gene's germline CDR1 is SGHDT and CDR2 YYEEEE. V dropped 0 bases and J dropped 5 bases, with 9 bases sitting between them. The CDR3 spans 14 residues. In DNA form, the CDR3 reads TGTGCCAGCAGCTTGGATGGGGGCCACAATGAGCAGTTCTTC. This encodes CASSLDGGHNEQFF.

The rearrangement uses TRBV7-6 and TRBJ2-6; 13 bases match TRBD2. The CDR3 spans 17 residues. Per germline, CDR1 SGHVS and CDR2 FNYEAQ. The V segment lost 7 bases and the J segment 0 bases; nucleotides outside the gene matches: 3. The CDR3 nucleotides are TGTGCCAGCACGGGACTAGCGGGACGCTCTGGGGCCAACGTCCTGACTTTC. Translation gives CASTGLAGRSGANVLTF.